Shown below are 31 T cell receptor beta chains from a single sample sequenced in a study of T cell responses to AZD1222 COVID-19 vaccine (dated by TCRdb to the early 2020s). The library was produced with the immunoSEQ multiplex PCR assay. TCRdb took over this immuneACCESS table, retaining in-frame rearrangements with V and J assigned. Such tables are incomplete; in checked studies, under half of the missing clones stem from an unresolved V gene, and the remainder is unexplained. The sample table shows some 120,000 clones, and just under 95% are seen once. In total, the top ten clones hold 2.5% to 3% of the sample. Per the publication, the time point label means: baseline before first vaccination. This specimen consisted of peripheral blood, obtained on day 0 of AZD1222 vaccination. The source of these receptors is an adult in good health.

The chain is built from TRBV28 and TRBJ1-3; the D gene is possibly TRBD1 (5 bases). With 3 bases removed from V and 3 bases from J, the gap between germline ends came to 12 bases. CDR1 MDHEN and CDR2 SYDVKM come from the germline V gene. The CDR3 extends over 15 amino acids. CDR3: CASSLGGSFGNTIYF. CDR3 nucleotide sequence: TGTGCCAGCAGTTTGGGGGGATCCTTTGGAAACACCATATATTTT.

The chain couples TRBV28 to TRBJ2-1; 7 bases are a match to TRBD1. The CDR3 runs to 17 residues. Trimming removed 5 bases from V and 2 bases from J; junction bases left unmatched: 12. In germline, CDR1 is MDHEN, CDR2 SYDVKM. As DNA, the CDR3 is TGTGCCAGCAGTCCCCAGGACAGGTCAACACCCTACAATGAGCAGTTCTTC. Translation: CASSPQDRSTPYNEQFF.

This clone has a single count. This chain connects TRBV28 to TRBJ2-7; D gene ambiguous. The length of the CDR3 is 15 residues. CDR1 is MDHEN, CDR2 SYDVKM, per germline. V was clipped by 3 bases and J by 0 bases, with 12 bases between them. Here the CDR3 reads CASSFSGGTSYEQYF. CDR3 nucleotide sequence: TGTGCCAGCAGTTTTTCAGGCGGAACCTCCTACGAGCAGTACTTC.

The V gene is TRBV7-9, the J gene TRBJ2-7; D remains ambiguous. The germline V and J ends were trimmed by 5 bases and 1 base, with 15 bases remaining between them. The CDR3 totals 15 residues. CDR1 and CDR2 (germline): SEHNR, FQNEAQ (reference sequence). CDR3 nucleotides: TGTGCCAGCAGCCACTACCTAGGCCCATCCTACGAGCAGTACTTC. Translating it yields CASSHYLGPSYEQYF. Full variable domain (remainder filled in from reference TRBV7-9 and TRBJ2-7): DTGVSQNPRHKITKRGQNVTFRCDPISEHNRLYWYRQTLGQGPEFLTYFQNEAQLEKSRLLSDRFSAERPKGSFSTLEIQRTEQGDSAMYLCASSHYLGPSYEQYFGPGTRLTVT.

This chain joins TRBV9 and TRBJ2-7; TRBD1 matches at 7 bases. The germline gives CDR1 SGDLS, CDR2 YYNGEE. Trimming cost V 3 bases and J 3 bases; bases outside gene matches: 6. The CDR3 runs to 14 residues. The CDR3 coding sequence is TGTGCCAGCAGCGCAGGGACAGAACACTACGAGCAGTACTTC. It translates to CASSAGTEHYEQYF. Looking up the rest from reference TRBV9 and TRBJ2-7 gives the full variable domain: DSGVTQTPKHLITATGQRVTLRCSPRSGDLSVYWYQQSLDQGLQFLIQYYNGEERAKGNILERFSAQQFPDLHSELNLSSLELGDSALYFCASSAGTEHYEQYFGPGTRLTVT.

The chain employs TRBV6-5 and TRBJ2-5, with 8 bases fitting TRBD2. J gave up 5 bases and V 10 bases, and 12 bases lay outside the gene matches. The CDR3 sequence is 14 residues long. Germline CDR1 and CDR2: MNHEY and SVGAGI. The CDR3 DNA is TGTGCCACTCTCCGAGCGGGAGCCGCTGAGACCCAGTACTTC. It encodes CATLRAGAAETQYF.

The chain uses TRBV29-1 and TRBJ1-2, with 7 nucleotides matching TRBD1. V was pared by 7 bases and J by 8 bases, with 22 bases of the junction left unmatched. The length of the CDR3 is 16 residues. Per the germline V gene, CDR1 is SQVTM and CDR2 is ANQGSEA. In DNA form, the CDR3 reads TGCAGCGCCGACGCCCGGGACAGCGCTACAGAGGAAGGCTACACCTTC. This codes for CSADARDSATEEGYTF. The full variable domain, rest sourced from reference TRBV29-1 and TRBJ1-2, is SAVISQKPSRDICQRGTSLTIQCQVDSQVTMMFWYRQQPGQSLTLIATANQGSEATYESGFVIDKFPISRPNLTFSTLTVSNMSPEDSSIYLCSADARDSATEEGYTFGSGTRLTVV.

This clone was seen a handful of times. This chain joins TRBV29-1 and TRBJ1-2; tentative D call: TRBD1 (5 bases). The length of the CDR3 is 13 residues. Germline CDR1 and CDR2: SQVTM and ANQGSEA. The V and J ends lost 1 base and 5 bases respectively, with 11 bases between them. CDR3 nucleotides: TGCAGCGTTGAAGTGTCGGGGGGGTATGGCTACACCTTC. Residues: CSVEVSGGYGYTF.

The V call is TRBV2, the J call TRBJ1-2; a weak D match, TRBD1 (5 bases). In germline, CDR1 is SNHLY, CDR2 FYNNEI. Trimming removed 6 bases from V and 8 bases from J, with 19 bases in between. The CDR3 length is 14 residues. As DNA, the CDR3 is TGTGCCAGCAGCGATCAGGAGCGCAGGGAGGGCTACACCTTC. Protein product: CASSDQERREGYTF.

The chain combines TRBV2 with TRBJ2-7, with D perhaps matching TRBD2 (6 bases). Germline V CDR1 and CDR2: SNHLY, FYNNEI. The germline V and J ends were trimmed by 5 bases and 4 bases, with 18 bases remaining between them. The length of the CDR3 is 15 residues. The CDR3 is CASSLGRTTTYEQYF. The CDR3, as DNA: TGTGCCAGCAGTCTTGGGAGGACTACCACATACGAGCAGTACTTC.

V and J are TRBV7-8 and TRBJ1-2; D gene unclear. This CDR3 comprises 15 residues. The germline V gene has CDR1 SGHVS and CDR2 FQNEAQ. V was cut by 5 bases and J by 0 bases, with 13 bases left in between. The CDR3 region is CASSLLSWANYGYTF. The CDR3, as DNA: TGTGCCAGCAGCCTGCTTTCTTGGGCTAACTATGGCTACACCTTC.

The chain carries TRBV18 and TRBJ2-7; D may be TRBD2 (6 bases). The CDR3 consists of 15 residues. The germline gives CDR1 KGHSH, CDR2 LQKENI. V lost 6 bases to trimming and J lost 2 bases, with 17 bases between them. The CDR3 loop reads CASSSLGGDTYEQYF. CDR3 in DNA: TGTGCCAGCTCTTCCCTAGGCGGGGATACCTACGAGCAGTACTTC.

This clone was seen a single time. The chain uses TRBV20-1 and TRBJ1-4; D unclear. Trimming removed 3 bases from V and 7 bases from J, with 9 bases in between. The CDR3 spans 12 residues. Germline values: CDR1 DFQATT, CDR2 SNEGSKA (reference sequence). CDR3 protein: CSASSRFEKLFF. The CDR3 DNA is TGCAGTGCTAGTTCCAGATTTGAAAAACTGTTTTTT.

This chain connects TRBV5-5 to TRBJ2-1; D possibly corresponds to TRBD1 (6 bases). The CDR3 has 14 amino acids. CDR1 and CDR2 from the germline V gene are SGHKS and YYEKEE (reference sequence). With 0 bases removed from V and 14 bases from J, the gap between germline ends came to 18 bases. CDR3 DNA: TGTGCCAGCAGCTTGGGGGCCCAGGGGTTGGAGGAGTTCTTC. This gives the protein CASSLGAQGLEEFF.

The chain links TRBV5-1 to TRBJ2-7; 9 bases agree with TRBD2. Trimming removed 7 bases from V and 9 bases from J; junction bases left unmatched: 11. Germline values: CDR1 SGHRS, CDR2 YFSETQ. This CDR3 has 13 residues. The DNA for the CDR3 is TGCGCCAGCTCGAGCGGGAGGTCCTCGGGGCAGTACTTC. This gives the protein CASSSGRSSGQYF.

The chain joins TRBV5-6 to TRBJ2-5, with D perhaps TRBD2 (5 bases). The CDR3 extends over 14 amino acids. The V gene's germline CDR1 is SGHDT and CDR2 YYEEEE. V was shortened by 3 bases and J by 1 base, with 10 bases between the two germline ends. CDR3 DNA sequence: TGTGCCAGCAGCTACGGAGGCCCCCAAGAGACCCAGTACTTC. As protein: CASSYGGPQETQYF.

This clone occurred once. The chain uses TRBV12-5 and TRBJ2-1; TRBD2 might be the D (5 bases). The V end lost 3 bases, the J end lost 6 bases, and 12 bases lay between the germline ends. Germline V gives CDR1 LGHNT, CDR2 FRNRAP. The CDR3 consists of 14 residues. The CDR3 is CASGLGLASNEQFF. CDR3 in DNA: TGTGCTAGTGGTTTAGGTCTAGCCTCCAATGAGCAGTTCTTC.

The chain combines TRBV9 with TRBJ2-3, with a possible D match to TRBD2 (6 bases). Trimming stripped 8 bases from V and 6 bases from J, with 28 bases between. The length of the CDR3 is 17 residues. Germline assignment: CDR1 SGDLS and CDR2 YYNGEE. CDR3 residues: CASGPMERRMTRDTQYF. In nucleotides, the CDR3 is TGTGCCAGTGGCCCAATGGAGCGCAGGATGACTAGGGATACGCAGTATTTT.

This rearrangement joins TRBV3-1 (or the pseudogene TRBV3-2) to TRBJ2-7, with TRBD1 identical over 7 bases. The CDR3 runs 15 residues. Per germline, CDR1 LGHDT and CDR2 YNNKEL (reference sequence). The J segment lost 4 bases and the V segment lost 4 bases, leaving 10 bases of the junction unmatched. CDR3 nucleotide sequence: TGTGCCAGCAGCCTCGGTCAGGGGGTCAGTTACGAGCAGTACTTC. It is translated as CASSLGQGVSYEQYF.

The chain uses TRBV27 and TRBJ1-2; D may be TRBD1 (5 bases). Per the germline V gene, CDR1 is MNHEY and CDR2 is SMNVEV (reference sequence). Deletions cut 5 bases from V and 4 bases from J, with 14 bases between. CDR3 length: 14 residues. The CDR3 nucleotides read TGTGCCAGCAGTATCCGAGGGGAGGTCTATGGCTACACCTTC. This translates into CASSIRGEVYGYTF.

The CDR3 DNA sequence: TGTGCTAGTGGTTTGTCCCGAGATGGCAATGAGCAGTTCTTC. It is translated as CASGLSRDGNEQFF. V and J are TRBV12-5 and TRBJ2-1; no clear D gene. V lost 2 bases, J lost 6 bases, and 11 bases lay in between. The V gene's germline CDR1 is LGHNT and CDR2 FRNRAP. This CDR3 has 14 residues.

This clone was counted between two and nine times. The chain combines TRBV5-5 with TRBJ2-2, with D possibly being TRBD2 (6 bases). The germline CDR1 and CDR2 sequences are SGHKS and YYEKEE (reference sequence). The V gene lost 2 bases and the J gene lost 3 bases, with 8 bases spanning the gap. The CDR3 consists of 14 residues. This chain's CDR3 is CASSFGTYTGELFF. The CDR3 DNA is TGTGCCAGCAGCTTCGGGACTTACACCGGGGAGCTGTTTTTT.

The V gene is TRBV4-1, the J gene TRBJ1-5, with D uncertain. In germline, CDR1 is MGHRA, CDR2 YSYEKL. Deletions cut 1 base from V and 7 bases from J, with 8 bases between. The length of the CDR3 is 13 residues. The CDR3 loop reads CASSQGGLQPQHF. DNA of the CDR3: TGCGCCAGCAGCCAAGGAGGTTTACAGCCCCAGCATTTT.

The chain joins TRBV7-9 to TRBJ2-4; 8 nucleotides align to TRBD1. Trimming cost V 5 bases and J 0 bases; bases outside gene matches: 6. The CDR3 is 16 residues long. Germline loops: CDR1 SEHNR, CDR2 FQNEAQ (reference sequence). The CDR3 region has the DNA TGTGCCAGCAGCCCCGCAGGGGGCCTAGCCAAAAACATTCAGTACTTC. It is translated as CASSPAGGLAKNIQYF.

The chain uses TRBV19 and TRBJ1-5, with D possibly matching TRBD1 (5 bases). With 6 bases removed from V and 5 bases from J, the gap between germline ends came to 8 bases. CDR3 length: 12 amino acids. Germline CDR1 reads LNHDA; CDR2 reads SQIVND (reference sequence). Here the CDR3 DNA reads TGTGCCAGTAGAAGGGGCGATCAGCCCCAGCATTTT. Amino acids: CASRRGDQPQHF.

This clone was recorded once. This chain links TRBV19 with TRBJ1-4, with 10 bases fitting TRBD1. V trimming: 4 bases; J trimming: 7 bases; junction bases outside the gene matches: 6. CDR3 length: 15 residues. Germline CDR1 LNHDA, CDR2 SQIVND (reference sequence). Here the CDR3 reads CASSSDRGRGEKLFF. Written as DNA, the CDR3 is TGTGCCAGTAGTAGCGACAGGGGGCGAGGTGAAAAACTGTTTTTT.

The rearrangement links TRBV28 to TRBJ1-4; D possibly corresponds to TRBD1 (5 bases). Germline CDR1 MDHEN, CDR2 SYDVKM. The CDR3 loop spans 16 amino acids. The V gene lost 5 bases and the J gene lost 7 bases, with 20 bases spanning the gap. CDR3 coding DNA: TGTGCCAGCAGTCTCCTCTCCGGGGGAAGGGGTGAAAAACTGTTTTTT. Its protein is CASSLLSGGRGEKLFF.

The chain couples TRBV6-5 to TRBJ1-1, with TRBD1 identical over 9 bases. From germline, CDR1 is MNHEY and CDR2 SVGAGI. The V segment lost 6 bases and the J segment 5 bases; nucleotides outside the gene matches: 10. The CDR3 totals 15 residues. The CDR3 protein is CASRPTGTGSTEAFF. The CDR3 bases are TGTGCCAGCAGGCCAACCGGGACAGGGTCGACTGAAGCTTTCTTT.

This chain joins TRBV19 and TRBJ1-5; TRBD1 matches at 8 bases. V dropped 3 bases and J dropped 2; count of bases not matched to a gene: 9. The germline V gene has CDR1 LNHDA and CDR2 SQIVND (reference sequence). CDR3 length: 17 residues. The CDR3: CASSIRPGGRRNQPQHF. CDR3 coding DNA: TGTGCCAGTAGTATCCGGCCAGGGGGCAGACGCAATCAGCCCCAGCATTTT.

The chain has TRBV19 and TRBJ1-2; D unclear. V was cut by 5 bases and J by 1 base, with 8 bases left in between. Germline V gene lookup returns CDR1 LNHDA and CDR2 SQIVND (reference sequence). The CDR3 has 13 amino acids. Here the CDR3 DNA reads TGTGCCAGTAGTGTCACGTTTAACTATGGCTACACCTTC. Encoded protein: CASSVTFNYGYTF.

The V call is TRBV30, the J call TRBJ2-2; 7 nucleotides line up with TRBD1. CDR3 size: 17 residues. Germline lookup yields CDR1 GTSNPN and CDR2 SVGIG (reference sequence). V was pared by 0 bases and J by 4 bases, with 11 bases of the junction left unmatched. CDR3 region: CAWSVPLQGVGTGELFF. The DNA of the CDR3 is TGTGCCTGGAGTGTACCTCTTCAGGGGGTGGGCACCGGGGAGCTGTTTTTT.